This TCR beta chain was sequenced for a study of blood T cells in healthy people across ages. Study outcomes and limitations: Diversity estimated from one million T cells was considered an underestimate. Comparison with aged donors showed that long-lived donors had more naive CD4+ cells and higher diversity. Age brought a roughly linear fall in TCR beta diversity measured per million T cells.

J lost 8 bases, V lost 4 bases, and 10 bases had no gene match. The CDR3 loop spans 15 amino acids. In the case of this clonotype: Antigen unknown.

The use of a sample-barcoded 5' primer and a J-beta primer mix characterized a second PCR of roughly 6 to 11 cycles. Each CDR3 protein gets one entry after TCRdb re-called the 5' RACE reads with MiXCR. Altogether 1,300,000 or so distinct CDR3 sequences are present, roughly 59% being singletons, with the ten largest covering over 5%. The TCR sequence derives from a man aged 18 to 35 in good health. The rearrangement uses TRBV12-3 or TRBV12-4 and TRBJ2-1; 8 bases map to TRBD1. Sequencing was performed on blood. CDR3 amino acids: CASSSPGTGPDEQFF. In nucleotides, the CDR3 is TGTGCCAGCAGTTCCCCCGGGACAGGACCCGATGAGCAGTTCTTC.